These T cell receptor beta chains were read from a single sample in a study of shared clonotypes between healthy human individuals. Clones were sequenced by immunoSEQ multiplex PCR, and TCRdb holds only the in-frame ones, with some missing. The repertoire holds about 610,000 clones, with around 97% as singletons. Specimen: naive CD4+ T cells sorted from blood. All receptors derive from a woman in her 30s in good health. Each CDR3 is given with its conserved first and last residue. Each record gives: clone size, D gene, J gene, V gene, CDR3 DNA, CDR3 protein. A D gene is named only where the DNA matches it firmly. Clone size appears in some rows only: once, few, many, or a class for an expanded clone.

clone_size: -; d_call: TRBD1; j_call: TRBJ2-3; v_call: TRBV7-2; cdr3_nt: TGTGCCAGCAGCTTACGCCGGGACAGACACACAGATACGCAGTATTTT; cdr3_aa: CASSLRRDRHTDTQYF
clone_size: -; d_call: -; j_call: TRBJ1-1; v_call: TRBV25-1; cdr3_nt: TGTGCCAGCAGTGAGAGGGTCGATGACACTGAAGCTTTCTTT; cdr3_aa: CASSERVDDTEAFF
clone_size: -; d_call: -; j_call: TRBJ1-4; v_call: TRBV18; cdr3_nt: TGTGCCAGCACCCTCCAGCCCAGATCGGCTAATGAAAAACTGTTTTTT; cdr3_aa: CASTLQPRSANEKLFF
clone_size: -; d_call: -; j_call: TRBJ1-1; v_call: TRBV15; cdr3_nt: TGTGCCACCAGCAGAGACAGGCGGGTGGGGGCTTTCTTT; cdr3_aa: CATSRDRRVGAFF
clone_size: -; d_call: -; j_call: TRBJ2-7; v_call: TRBV7-8; cdr3_nt: TGTGCCAGCAGCCCGAAGCGGTACGAGCAGTACTTC; cdr3_aa: CASSPKRYEQYF
clone_size: -; d_call: TRBD1; j_call: TRBJ1-4; v_call: TRBV7-9; cdr3_nt: TGTGCCAGCAGAATAGGGGGCGTGGGTACTAATGAAAAACTGTTTTTT; cdr3_aa: CASRIGGVGTNEKLFF
clone_size: -; d_call: -; j_call: TRBJ2-7; v_call: TRBV11-2; cdr3_nt: TGTGCCAGCAGCTTACATAGCGGTAGCTCCTACGAGCAGTACTTC; cdr3_aa: CASSLHSGSSYEQYF
clone_size: -; d_call: -; j_call: TRBJ1-1; v_call: TRBV5-1; cdr3_nt: TGCGCCAGCAGCTTGGCCCAGGTTGCTGAAGCTTTCTTT; cdr3_aa: CASSLAQVAEAFF
clone_size: once; d_call: TRBD1; j_call: TRBJ2-7; v_call: TRBV28; cdr3_nt: TGTGCCAGCCGCGGGACAGGGGTTCTCGGGCAGTACTTC; cdr3_aa: CASRGTGVLGQYF
clone_size: -; d_call: -; j_call: TRBJ1-5; v_call: TRBV6-1; cdr3_nt: TGTGCCAGCAGTTCGGGGTGGAATCAGCCCCAGCATTTT; cdr3_aa: CASSSGWNQPQHF
clone_size: -; d_call: -; j_call: TRBJ2-2; v_call: TRBV27; cdr3_nt: TGTGCCAGCAGGGACAAGAACACCGGGGAGCTGTTTTTT; cdr3_aa: CASRDKNTGELFF
clone_size: -; d_call: -; j_call: TRBJ1-5; v_call: TRBV10-3; cdr3_nt: TGTGCCATCAGTGGACCGGGGAATCAGCCCCAGCATTTT; cdr3_aa: CAISGPGNQPQHF
clone_size: -; d_call: -; j_call: TRBJ1-1; v_call: TRBV11-2; cdr3_nt: TGTGCCACCGAGGGGCCTACTGAAGCTTTCTTT; cdr3_aa: CATEGPTEAFF
clone_size: -; d_call: TRBD1; j_call: TRBJ2-7; v_call: TRBV28; cdr3_nt: TGTGCCAGCACCGCGGGACAGGGGGCTTCCTACGAGCAGTACTTC; cdr3_aa: CASTAGQGASYEQYF
clone_size: -; d_call: TRBD1; j_call: TRBJ2-3; v_call: TRBV29-1; cdr3_nt: TGCAGCGTTGCACCCCGACAGGGTGGCACAGATACGCAGTATTTT; cdr3_aa: CSVAPRQGGTDTQYF
clone_size: -; d_call: -; j_call: TRBJ1-2; v_call: TRBV29-1; cdr3_nt: TGCAGCGTTGATAGGCGCTACACCTTC; cdr3_aa: CSVDRRYTF
clone_size: -; d_call: -; j_call: TRBJ2-6; v_call: TRBV7-7; cdr3_nt: TGTGCCATCCCGACTGGGGATTCGGGCCAGACCTCTGGGGCCAACGTCCTGACTTTC; cdr3_aa: CAIPTGDSGQTSGANVLTF
clone_size: -; d_call: TRBD2; j_call: TRBJ2-3; v_call: TRBV27; cdr3_nt: TGTGCCAGCAGGGGTTGGACTAGCGTGCCAGATACGCAGTATTTT; cdr3_aa: CASRGWTSVPDTQYF
clone_size: -; d_call: TRBD1; j_call: TRBJ2-1; v_call: TRBV2; cdr3_nt: TGTGCCAGCCGACGACCGGGACAGGGTACCAATGAGCAGTTCTTC; cdr3_aa: CASRRPGQGTNEQFF
clone_size: -; d_call: -; j_call: TRBJ2-3; v_call: TRBV28; cdr3_nt: TGTGCCAGCAGACCTTCCACAGATACGCAGTATTTT; cdr3_aa: CASRPSTDTQYF
clone_size: -; d_call: TRBD1; j_call: TRBJ1-4; v_call: TRBV5-1; cdr3_nt: TGCGCCAGCAGCTCTACATCCGGGACAGCTATTACAACTAATGAAAAACTGTTTTTT; cdr3_aa: CASSSTSGTAITTNEKLFF
clone_size: -; d_call: TRBD1; j_call: TRBJ2-7; v_call: TRBV5-6; cdr3_nt: TGTGCCAGCAGCGTCCGGGACAGGGGTGGTAACGAGCAGTACTTC; cdr3_aa: CASSVRDRGGNEQYF
clone_size: -; d_call: -; j_call: TRBJ2-7; v_call: TRBV5-1; cdr3_nt: TGCGCCAGCAGCCCCGGGACACCGGAGAGCTCCTACGAGCAGTACTTC; cdr3_aa: CASSPGTPESSYEQYF